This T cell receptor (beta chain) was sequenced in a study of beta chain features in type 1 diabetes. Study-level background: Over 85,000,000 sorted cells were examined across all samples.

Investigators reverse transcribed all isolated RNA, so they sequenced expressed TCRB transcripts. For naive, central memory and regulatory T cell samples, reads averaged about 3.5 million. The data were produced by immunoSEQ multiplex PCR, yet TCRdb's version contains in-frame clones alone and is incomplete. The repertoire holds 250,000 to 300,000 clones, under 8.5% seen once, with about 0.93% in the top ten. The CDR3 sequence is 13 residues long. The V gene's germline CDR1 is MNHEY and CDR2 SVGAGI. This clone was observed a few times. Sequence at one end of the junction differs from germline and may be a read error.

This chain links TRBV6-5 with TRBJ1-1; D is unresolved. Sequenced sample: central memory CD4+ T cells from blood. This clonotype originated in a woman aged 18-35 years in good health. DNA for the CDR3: TGTGCCATCAGTGGTGGGCGGACTTCTAGGGCTTTCTTT. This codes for CAISGGRTSRAFF.